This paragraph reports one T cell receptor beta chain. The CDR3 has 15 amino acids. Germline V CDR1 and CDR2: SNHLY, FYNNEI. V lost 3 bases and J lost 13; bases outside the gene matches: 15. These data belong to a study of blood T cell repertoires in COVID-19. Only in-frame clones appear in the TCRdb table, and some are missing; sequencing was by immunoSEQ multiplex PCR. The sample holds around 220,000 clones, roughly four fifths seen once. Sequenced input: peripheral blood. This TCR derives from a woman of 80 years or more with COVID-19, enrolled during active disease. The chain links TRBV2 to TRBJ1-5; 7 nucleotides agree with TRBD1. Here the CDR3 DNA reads TGTGCCAGCAGTGATCTCAGGGGGACTGAGGAAAGGCAGCATTTT. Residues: CASSDLRGTEERQHF.